A single sample gave rise to the 21 T cell receptor beta chains below, sequenced in a study of CD8+CD57+ T cells in acquired aplastic anemia. The use of genomic DNA as template underpinned the TCR beta VDJ and CDR3 profiling. TCRdb analysed the reads with MiXCR anew, one entry per CDR3 protein. The repertoire holds 200,000 to 250,000 distinct CDR3 sequences, with under 55% as singletons. The patients chosen for sequencing had shown expansion of CD8+CD57+ cells (detected by flow cytometry). The sample taken for sequencing was sorted CD4+, CD8+, or CD8+CD57+ T cells (not recorded which) from PBMCs. The receptor source for this set is a human donor with aplastic anemia.

V gene TRBV15 combines with J gene TRBJ1-2, with 11 bases aligning to TRBD1. Germline assignment: CDR1 LNHNV and CDR2 YYDKDF (reference sequence). This CDR3 has 12 amino acids. V trimming: 6 bases; J trimming: 8 bases; junction bases outside the gene matches: 2. CDR3 region: CATRDRGQGYTF. CDR3 nucleotide sequence: TGTGCCACCAGGGACAGGGGGCAGGGCTACACCTTC.

This clonotype came up a few times. An end of the junction does not agree with germline; a read error may underlie this. The rearrangement uses TRBV6-1 and TRBJ1-5; maybe TRBD1 (6 bases). This CDR3 contains 15 residues. Germline values: CDR1 MNHNS, CDR2 SASEGT. The CDR3 region has the DNA TGTGCCAGCAGGGAAGGGGGGTCGAGTATTAAGCCCCAGCATTTT. As protein: CASREGGSSIKPQHF.

This clonotype showed up many times. The chain employs TRBV7-2 and TRBJ2-7, with a tentative D call TRBD1 (6 bases). Germline-derived CDR1 and CDR2 are SGHTA and FQGNSA. CDR3 length equals 18 residues. Trimming removed 1 base from V and 0 bases from J, with 19 bases in between. CDR3 sequence (DNA): TGTGCCAGCAGCTTAGGTCCTTTTAGTGGGACACCCTCCTACGAGCAGTACTTC. It specifies CASSLGPFSGTPSYEQYF.

V is TRBV7-9 and J is TRBJ1-1; D perhaps matches TRBD1 (5 bases). Trimming left V 5 bases short and J 6 bases short, with 19 bases between. CDR3 length: 15 residues. The germline gives CDR1 SEHNR, CDR2 FQNEAQ (reference sequence). The CDR3 region is CASSTNLAGISEAFF. CDR3 nucleotides: TGTGCCAGCAGCACAAACCTGGCAGGGATCTCTGAAGCTTTCTTT.

The chain joins TRBV15 to TRBJ2-3; TRBD2 matches 15 bases. The CDR3 runs to 19 residues. Germline CDR1 LNHNV, CDR2 YYDKDF (reference sequence). Trimming at V came to 1 base and at J to 1 base, leaving 6 bases not matched to a gene. CDR3 nucleotides: TGTGCCACCAGCAGAGGGACTAGCGGGGGGGCATTCGGCACAGATACGCAGTATTTT. Protein sequence: CATSRGTSGGAFGTDTQYF.

This chain uses TRBV20-1 with TRBJ2-7; D unresolved. Germline V CDR1 and CDR2: DFQATT, SNEGSKA (reference sequence). Trimming cost V 3 bases and J 5 bases, with 14 bases left between them. The CDR3 has 13 amino acids. Here the CDR3 reads CSARGPMTHEQYF. The CDR3 nucleotides are TGCAGTGCTAGGGGTCCTATGACCCACGAGCAGTACTTC.

This clonotype appeared many times. The genes are TRBV6-2 or TRBV6-3 and TRBJ2-7, with D perhaps given as TRBD1 or TRBD2 (5 bases each). This CDR3 contains 13 residues. Germline CDR1 and CDR2: MNHEY and SVGEGT. V was pared by 7 bases and J by 0 bases, with 10 bases between. The CDR3 bases are TGTGCCAGCAAGCGGACAAACTCCTACGAGCAGTACTTC. As protein: CASKRTNSYEQYF.

This clonotype showed up just once. The chain recombines TRBV2 with TRBJ1-2; the D gene is possibly TRBD1 (5 bases). V lost 9 bases and J 6 bases, leaving 14 bases between the germline ends. From germline, CDR1 is SNHLY and CDR2 FYNNEI. CDR3 size: 12 residues. In DNA form, the CDR3 reads TGTGCCAGTAACTTAGGGGACGATGGCTACACCTTC. This encodes CASNLGDDGYTF.

At least ten counts were recorded for this clonotype. The V call is TRBV5-6, the J call TRBJ2-7, with D maybe TRBD2 (5 bases). This CDR3 spans 15 amino acids. Deletions cut 1 base from V and 1 base from J, with 12 bases between. Germline loops: CDR1 SGHDT, CDR2 YYEEEE. CDR3 in amino acids: CASSLRQLGSYEQYF. DNA for the CDR3: TGTGCCAGCAGCTTGCGCCAACTAGGATCCTACGAGCAGTACTTC.

This clonotype was found a few times. The chain employs TRBV29-1 and TRBJ2-5, with D hard to call. Deletions cut 3 bases from V and 1 base from J, with 3 bases between. CDR3 length equals 11 residues. The germline gives CDR1 SQVTM, CDR2 ANQGSEA. The CDR3 DNA follows: TGCAGCGTTGACAGCCAAGAGACCCAGTACTTC. This encodes CSVDSQETQYF.

A single count supports this clonotype. It is likely a read error, because the conserved phenylalanine at the end of the CDR3 is missing. The J gene is TRBJ1-1, the V gene TRBV10-3; D not certain. CDR1 ENHRY and CDR2 SYGVKD come from the germline V gene. The CDR3 is 11 amino acids. The CDR3 loop reads CASSGFTEAFS. CDR3 DNA: TGTGCCAGCAGTGGATTTACTGAAGCTTTCTCT.

This clonotype was recorded at least ten times. CDR3 coding DNA: TGTGCCAGCAGTGTACAGGTGTCCGGGGAGCTGTTTTTT. Amino acid sequence: CASSVQVSGELFF. The chain carries TRBV2 and TRBJ2-2; TRBD1 is a possible D gene (5 bases). The CDR3 spans 13 residues. Trimming removed 4 bases from V and 6 bases from J, with 9 bases in between. Germline values: CDR1 SNHLY, CDR2 FYNNEI.

V is TRBV24-1 and J is TRBJ2-4; 9 nucleotides match TRBD1. The CDR3 is 12 amino acids. The junction had 2 bases not matched to a gene; V was cut back by 7 bases and J by 8 bases. CDR1 KGHDR and CDR2 SFDVKD come from the germline V gene. The CDR3 loop is CATRDRGDIQYF. Here the CDR3 DNA reads TGTGCCACCAGGGACAGGGGAGACATTCAGTACTTC.

This chain joins TRBV29-1 and TRBJ2-7; 8 bases line up with TRBD1. V dropped 6 bases and J dropped 4; count of bases not matched to a gene: 11. Germline CDR1 SQVTM, CDR2 ANQGSEA. The CDR3 extends over 14 amino acids. Written as DNA, the CDR3 is TGCAGCGTCATGACAGGGGTAGGGGGATACGAGCAGTACTTC. Its protein is CSVMTGVGGYEQYF.

This clonotype was seen more than once but under ten times. Because it lacks the conserved phenylalanine or tryptophan at the end, this CDR3 is likely a read error. The DNA is omitted, as the CDR3 cannot be located on it reliably, and the CDR3 follows TCRdb's listing. This chain connects TRBV7-2 to TRBJ2-1. The germline V gene has CDR1 SGHTA and CDR2 FQGNSA. The CDR3 is 8 residues long, counting both termini. CDR3 residues: CASSLALT.

This clonotype was seen many times. The chain links TRBV12-3 or TRBV12-4 to TRBJ1-4, with a weak D call TRBD1 (5 bases). Trimming stripped 3 bases from V and 5 bases from J, with 7 bases between. This CDR3 has 13 residues. CDR3 residues: CASSFQGNEKLFF. CDR3 DNA sequence: TGTGCCAGCAGTTTCCAGGGAAATGAAAAACTGTTTTTT.

In its sample, this clonotype was seen a few times. The V call is TRBV19, the J call TRBJ2-5, with D perhaps TRBD2 (5 bases). Germline V gene lookup returns CDR1 LNHDA and CDR2 SQIVND (reference sequence). The CDR3 sequence is 12 residues long. V dropped 6 bases and J dropped 5 bases, with 10 bases sitting between them. Here the CDR3 reads CASSRTGETQYF. DNA of the CDR3: TGTGCCAGTAGCAGAACGGGGGAGACCCAGTACTTC.

This clonotype was recorded a few times. This chain connects TRBV4-1 to TRBJ2-7; D gene unclear. CDR3 length: 15 residues. The germline gives CDR1 MGHRA, CDR2 YSYEKL. The ends were cut back, 2 bases at V and 2 bases at J, with 13 bases in the middle. This CDR3 is CASSQSHTPTYEQYF. The DNA for the CDR3 is TGCGCCAGCAGCCAATCTCATACCCCCACCTACGAGCAGTACTTC.

V and J are TRBV25-1 and TRBJ2-7; D call uncertain. This CDR3 is 14 amino acids long. V was cut by 4 bases and J by 4 bases, with 14 bases left in between. The germline gives CDR1 MGHDK, CDR2 SYGVNS. This chain's CDR3 is CASSGTHLGYEQYF. The DNA for the CDR3 is TGTGCCAGCAGTGGGACGCATTTGGGGTACGAGCAGTACTTC.

This clonotype was counted many times. The chain carries TRBV2 and TRBJ2-2; D possibly corresponds to TRBD1 (5 bases). Germline V gene sequence: CDR1 SNHLY, CDR2 FYNNEI. The V end lost 7 bases, the J end lost 0 bases, and 9 bases lay between the germline ends. CDR3 size: 14 residues. The CDR3 is CASKETANTGELFF. In DNA, the CDR3 is TGTGCCAGCAAGGAGACAGCGAACACCGGGGAGCTGTTTTTT.

This chain joins TRBV7-8 and TRBJ1-2; 9 bases are a match to TRBD1. This CDR3 has 13 residues. CDR1 and CDR2 (germline): SGHVS, FQNEAQ. V shed 5 bases, J shed 8 bases, and the junction held 6 bases outside the gene matches. CDR3: CASSRTGVGGYTF. The CDR3 DNA follows: TGTGCCAGCAGCCGGACAGGGGTAGGGGGCTACACCTTC.